The sequence of this T cell receptor (beta chain) was determined in a study of OX40 agonist ivuxolimab in advanced cancers. Whole-study results and caveats: Normalized T-cell clonal expansion was also low in some nonresponders.

Libraries were prepared by immunoSEQ multiplex PCR; TCRdb keeps only in-frame clonotypes and omits some of them. The table includes 65,000 to 95,000 clones, 89% detected once. As regards this clone: Its antigen remains unknown.

With 1 base clipped from V and 4 bases from J, the junction kept 4 bases outside the gene matches. CDR1 is SGHAT, CDR2 FQNNGV, per germline. CDR3 length: 15 residues. The specimen was CD4+ or CD8+ T cells sorted from blood, collected in a trial of the OX40 agonist ivuxolimab. The receptor comes from an adult with an advanced solid tumor such as melanoma, head and neck, liver or kidney cancer. This sequence joins TRBV11-2 and TRBJ2-1, with 7 bases fitting TRBD1. CDR3 sequence reads: CASSLAQGPYNEQFF. CDR3 in DNA: TGTGCCAGCAGCTTAGCACAGGGGCCTTACAATGAGCAGTTCTTC.